This entry features one TCR beta chain sequence. Its cognate antigen is unknown. The sample originates from a study of CXCR3-negative and CXCR3-positive naive CD8 T cells. Findings and limits, study-wide: Naive CXCR3-positive and CXCR3-negative cells shared similar TRBV-TRBJ usage, unlike memory cells. CXCR3-negative naive cells had less hydrophobic TRB CDR3s than did CXCR3-positive naive cells.

Researchers prepared the TRB cDNA libraries using 5' RACE with UMI labels. For each CDR3 protein, TCRdb gives one entry from its re-call of the 5' RACE reads, without DNA. This repertoire comprises about 130,000 distinct CDR3 sequences; its ten largest clones make up 0.29%. CDR3 size: 16 residues. Germline lookup yields CDR1 SGHVT and CDR2 SQSDAQ. The chain recombines TRBV7-4 with TRBJ2-3; TCRdb's D call of TRBD2 is untestable without DNA. The sequence was collected from a human donor in good health. Some clones in this sample may be carry-over from other donors' samples. The material sequenced was naive CXCR3- CD8+ T cells from blood. Subset described: CD45RO-CCR7+CD27+CD95- naive CD8+ T cells lacking CXCR3 (TNR3-). CDR3 in amino acids: CASSLKPGLAVDTQYF.